This is a list of T cell receptor beta chains from one sample in a study of shared clonotypes between healthy human individuals. Here immunoSEQ multiplex PCR was the method, and the copy in TCRdb shows in-frame clones only, minus some. The sample consists of more than 1 million clones, roughly 74% of them appearing once. Input material: memory CD4+ T cells from PBMCs. The source is a man between 18 and 29 years old in good health. Some clones in this sample may be carry-over from other donors' samples. Each CDR3 is given with its conserved first and last residue. The order of the fields is clone size, D gene, V gene, J gene, CDR3 DNA, CDR3 protein. D genes are given only for firm matches. The size field is filled for only some rows; it gives once, few, many or a size class.

once	TRBD1	TRBV28	TRBJ1-5	TGTGCCAGCAGTTTATCACAGGGGGCGTATCAGCCCCAGCATTTT	CASSLSQGAYQPQHF
-	-	TRBV7-9	TRBJ1-4	TGTGCCAGCAGCTTAGGCGGGAATAATGAAAAACTGTTTTTT	CASSLGGNNEKLFF
-	-	TRBV13	TRBJ2-5	TGTGCCAGCAGCCCGGGGGCGCTGGTGGAGACCCAGTACTTC	CASSPGALVETQYF
-	-	TRBV28	TRBJ1-1	TGTGCCAGCAGCTTCAGAGCAGTGAACACTGAAGCTTTCTTT	CASSFRAVNTEAFF
-	-	TRBV6-6	TRBJ1-2	TGTGCCAGCAGTTATGGAACAGGCCTCTATGGCTACACCTTC	CASSYGTGLYGYTF
few	-	TRBV7-3	TRBJ2-1	TGTGCCAGCAGCCCACCGGGACAAATCTACAATGAGCAGTTCTTC	CASSPPGQIYNEQFF
-	-	TRBV15	TRBJ2-7	TGTGCCACCAGCGGTAGCGTCTCCGCCTACGAGCAGTACTTC	CATSGSVSAYEQYF
-	-	TRBV14	TRBJ1-2	TGTGCCAGCAGCCAAGGGGTTACAGGAAGAAGCTATGGCTACACCTTC	CASSQGVTGRSYGYTF
few	-	TRBV5-1	TRBJ1-1	TGCGCCAGCTCACACTTCGGGGCCTCGGGGACTGAAGCTTTCTTT	CASSHFGASGTEAFF
-	-	TRBV7-9	TRBJ1-4	TGTGCCAGCAGCTTAGGGGTCCGGTGGGACGAAAAACTGTTTTTT	CASSLGVRWDEKLFF
few	TRBD1	TRBV7-2	TRBJ2-7	TGTGCCAGCAGCGCAGACAGGGGAGACCCCTACGAGCAGTACTTC	CASSADRGDPYEQYF
once	-	TRBV6-5	TRBJ2-3	TGTGCCAGCAGTTACTCGGCAGGGGGCACAGATACGCAGTATTTT	CASSYSAGGTDTQYF
-	TRBD2	TRBV28	TRBJ2-7	TGTGCCAGCAGCGGGACTAGCGGGGCCTACGAGCAGTACTTC	CASSGTSGAYEQYF
-	TRBD2	TRBV7-9	TRBJ2-1	TGTGCCACCCTAGCGGGAGCTGAATTTGTGGCCCCCAATGAGCAGTTCTTC	CATLAGAEFVAPNEQFF
-	-	TRBV5-1	TRBJ1-1	TGCGCCAGCAGCTTGGGCAGGGTCACTGAAGCTTTCTTT	CASSLGRVTEAFF
-	-	TRBV10-3	TRBJ2-3	TGTGCCATCAGTGAGTCTACAGATACGCAGTATTTT	CAISESTDTQYF
-	-	TRBV10-3	TRBJ2-3	TGTGCCATCAGTGAGGGTCAGGATGGAGATACGCAGTATTTT	CAISEGQDGDTQYF
-	TRBD1	TRBV9	TRBJ2-5	TGTGCCAGCAGCCCCGGACAGGGGGGGGAGACCCAGTACTTC	CASSPGQGGETQYF
-	TRBD1	TRBV19	TRBJ1-1	TGTGCCAGTAGGGACAGGGGACGGAACACTGAAGCTTTCTTT	CASRDRGRNTEAFF
-	TRBD1	TRBV5-1	TRBJ2-3	TGCGCCAGCCAACCGTCACAGGGGACCGGAGATACGCAGTATTTT	CASQPSQGTGDTQYF
-	-	TRBV11-3	TRBJ2-3	TGTGCCAGCAGCTTAGGACAGTTCGATACGCAGTATTTT	CASSLGQFDTQYF
few	-	TRBV6-1	TRBJ2-5	TGTGCCAGCAGTAGGGGGTACCCCGGGGAGACCCAGTACTTC	CASSRGYPGETQYF